This T cell receptor (beta chain) was sequenced for a study of cytomegalovirus exposure and HLA in healthy donors. Unmatched junction bases numbered 11, after V lost 4 bases and J lost 0 bases. In germline, CDR1 is SGHNT, CDR2 YYREEE (reference sequence). This CDR3 contains 18 residues. It was with 60 Vbeta and 13 Jbeta primers that the PCR ran. Data came from immunoSEQ multiplex PCR; TCRdb stores just in-frame clones and leaves some out. The sample consists of some 160,000 clones, under 90% of them appearing once. Sequencing was carried out using PBMCs. The chain has TRBV5-4 and TRBJ1-5; 9 nucleotides agree with TRBD1. The sequence was collected from a man aged 18 to 30 in good health and CMV-seronegative. The CDR3 nucleotides are TGTGCCAGCAGCCGCTACAGGGGGCCGGGGGTTAGCAATCAGCCCCAGCATTTT. Its protein is CASSRYRGPGVSNQPQHF.